This T cell receptor (beta chain) was recovered during a study of cytomegalovirus exposure and HLA in healthy donors. The wider study: Drawn from HLA-typed donors, roughly 87 million unique TCRs were held in an early data release. Whole-study results and caveats: At a 0.05 false discovery rate, a later analysis found 18,000 or so TCR beta sequences to be associated with HLA alleles. Later analysis indicated greater clonal expansion among HLA-associated TCR beta chains than among equally common other chains.

Concerning this clone: What it binds is unknown.

Researchers ran the PCR with 60 Vbeta and 13 Jbeta primers. Profiling relied on immunoSEQ multiplex PCR, and the TCRdb table lists in-frame clones only, not all of them. The sample lists 150,000 to 200,000 clones; about 85% were seen once. The junction had 4 bases not matched to a gene; V was cut back by 5 bases and J by 4 bases. From germline, CDR1 is MNHEY and CDR2 SVGAGI. The CDR3 runs 13 residues. The genes are TRBV6-5 and TRBJ1-2, with 7 bases fitting TRBD1. The specimen was PBMCs. This clonotype was obtained from a woman between 50 and 59 years old in good health and CMV-seronegative. The CDR3 is CASSGDSTYGYTF. For the CDR3, the DNA is TGTGCCAGCAGTGGGGACAGTACCTATGGCTACACCTTC.